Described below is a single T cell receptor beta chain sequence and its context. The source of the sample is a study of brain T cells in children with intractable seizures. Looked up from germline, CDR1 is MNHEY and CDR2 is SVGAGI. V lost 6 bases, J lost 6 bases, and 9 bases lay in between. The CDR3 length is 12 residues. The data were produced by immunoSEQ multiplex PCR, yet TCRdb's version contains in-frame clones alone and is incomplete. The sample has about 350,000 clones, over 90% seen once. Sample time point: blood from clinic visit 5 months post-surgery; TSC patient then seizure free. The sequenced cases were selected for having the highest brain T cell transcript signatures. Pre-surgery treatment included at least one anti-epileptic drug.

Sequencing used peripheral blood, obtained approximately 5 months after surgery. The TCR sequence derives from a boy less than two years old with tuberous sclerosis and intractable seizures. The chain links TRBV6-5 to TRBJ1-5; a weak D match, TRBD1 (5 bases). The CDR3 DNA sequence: TGTGCCAGCAGGAGGGGCGTTCAGCCCCAGCATTTT. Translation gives CASRRGVQPQHF.